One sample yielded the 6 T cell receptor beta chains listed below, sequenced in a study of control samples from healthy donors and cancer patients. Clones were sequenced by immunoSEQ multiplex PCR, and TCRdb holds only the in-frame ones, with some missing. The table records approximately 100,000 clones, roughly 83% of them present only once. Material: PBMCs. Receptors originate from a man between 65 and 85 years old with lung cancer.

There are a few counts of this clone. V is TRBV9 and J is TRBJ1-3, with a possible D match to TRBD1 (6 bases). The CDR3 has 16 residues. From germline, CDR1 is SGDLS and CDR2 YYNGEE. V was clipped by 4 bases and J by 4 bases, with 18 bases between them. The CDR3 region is CASSREQGQTGNTIYF. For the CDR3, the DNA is TGTGCCAGCAGCCGAGAGCAAGGACAGACCGGAAACACCATATATTTT.

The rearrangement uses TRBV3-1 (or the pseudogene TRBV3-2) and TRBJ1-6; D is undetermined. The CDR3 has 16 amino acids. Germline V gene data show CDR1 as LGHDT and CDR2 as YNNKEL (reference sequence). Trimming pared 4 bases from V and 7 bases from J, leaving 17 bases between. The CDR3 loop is CASSPTPVFYNSPLHF. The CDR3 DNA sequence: TGTGCCAGCAGCCCGACCCCGGTTTTTTACAATTCACCCCTCCACTTT.

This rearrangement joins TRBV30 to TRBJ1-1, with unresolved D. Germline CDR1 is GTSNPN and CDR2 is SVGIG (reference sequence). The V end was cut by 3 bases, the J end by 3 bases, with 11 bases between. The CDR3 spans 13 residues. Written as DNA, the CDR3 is TGTGCCTGGAGGGATCACGGATACACTGAAGCTTTCTTT. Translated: CAWRDHGYTEAFF.

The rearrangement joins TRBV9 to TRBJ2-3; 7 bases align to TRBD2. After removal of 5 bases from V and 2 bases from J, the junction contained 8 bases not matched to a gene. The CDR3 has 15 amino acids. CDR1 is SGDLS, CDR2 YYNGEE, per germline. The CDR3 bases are TGTGCCAGCAGGGGCGGGGGAGCCTTCACAGATACGCAGTATTTT. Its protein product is CASRGGGAFTDTQYF.

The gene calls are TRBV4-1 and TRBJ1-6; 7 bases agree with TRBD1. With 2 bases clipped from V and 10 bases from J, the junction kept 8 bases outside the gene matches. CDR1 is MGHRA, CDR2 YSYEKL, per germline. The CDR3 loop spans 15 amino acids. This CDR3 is CASSQLDRARSPLHF. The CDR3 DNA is TGCGCCAGCAGCCAATTAGACAGGGCACGGTCACCCCTCCACTTT.

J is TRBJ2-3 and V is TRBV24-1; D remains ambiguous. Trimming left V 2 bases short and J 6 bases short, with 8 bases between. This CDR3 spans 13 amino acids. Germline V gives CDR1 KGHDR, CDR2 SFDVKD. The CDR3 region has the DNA TGTGCCACCAGTGATTCGCGGATTGATACGCAGTATTTT. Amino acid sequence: CATSDSRIDTQYF.